This T cell receptor beta chain was profiled in a study of CXCR3-negative and CXCR3-positive naive CD8 T cells. About the research overall: Every library held about 1.5 +/- 0.3 million TRB reads, and the total came to roughly 150 million.

Researchers prepared the TRB cDNA libraries using 5' RACE with UMI labels. TCRdb reprocessed the 5' RACE reads and keeps a single row for each CDR3 protein, giving no DNA. The specimen's table records fewer than 90,000 distinct CDR3 sequences. CDR1 is SGHRS, CDR2 YFSETQ, per germline. The CDR3 runs to 16 residues. Note on this clonotype: The antigen is not known.

Study findings and constraints: Greater hydrophobicity was found in TRB CDR3s of CXCR3-positive naive cells than of CXCR3-negative naive cells. Within a donor, both naive subsets shared TRBV-TRBJ usage, unlike memory cells.

Material: naive CXCR3+ CD8+ T cells from blood. The subset is: CD45RO-CCR7+CD27+CD95- naive CD8+ T cells expressing CXCR3 (TNR3+). The TCR sequence derives from a human donor in good health. Some clones in this sample may be carry-over from other donors' samples. V and J are TRBV5-1 and TRBJ2-7; lacking DNA, the TRBD1 call made by TCRdb goes unchecked. CDR3 sequence reads: CASSLGFGNEFYEQYF.